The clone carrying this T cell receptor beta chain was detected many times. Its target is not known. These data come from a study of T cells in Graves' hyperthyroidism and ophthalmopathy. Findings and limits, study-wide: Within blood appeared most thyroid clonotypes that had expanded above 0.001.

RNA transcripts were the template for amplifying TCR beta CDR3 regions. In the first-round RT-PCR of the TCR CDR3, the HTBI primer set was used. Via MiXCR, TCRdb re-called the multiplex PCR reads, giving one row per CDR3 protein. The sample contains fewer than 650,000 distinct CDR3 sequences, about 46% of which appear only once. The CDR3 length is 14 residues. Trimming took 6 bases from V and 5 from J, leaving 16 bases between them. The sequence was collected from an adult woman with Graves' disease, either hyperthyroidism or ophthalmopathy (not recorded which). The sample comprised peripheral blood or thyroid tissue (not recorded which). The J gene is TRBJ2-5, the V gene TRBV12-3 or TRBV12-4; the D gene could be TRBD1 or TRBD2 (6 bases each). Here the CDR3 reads CASSRRGMGETQYF. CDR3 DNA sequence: TGTGCCAGCAGCCGGAGGGGGATGGGGGAGACCCAGTACTTC.